Sequencing of this T cell receptor (beta chain) was carried out in a study of shared clonotypes between healthy human individuals. Study at large: A couple of women and three men aged 18 to 49 made up the donors. The study used three CD4 naive, three CD4 memory, two CD8 naive and one CD8 memory plate per donor.

Trimming stripped 0 bases from V and 0 bases from J, with 11 bases between. Germline assignment: CDR1 SGDLS and CDR2 YYNGEE. The CDR3 runs to 16 residues. Naive CD8 cells lacked CD45RO and underwent positive selection for CCR7, leaving out terminally differentiated effector memory CD45RA+ cells. Profiled with immunoSEQ multiplex PCR; TCRdb holds only in-frame clones, not every one. The table has more than 2 million clones, 80% to 95% seen once. This clonotype was sampled from a man between 18 and 35 years old in good health. Some clones in this sample may be carry-over from other donors' samples. The V gene is TRBV9, the J gene TRBJ2-3; D is undetermined. The sample consisted of naive CD8+ T cells from PBMCs. The CDR3 region has the DNA TGTGCCAGCAGCGTAGGGGTTGCGTCTAGCACAGATACGCAGTATTTT. The encoded protein is CASSVGVASSTDTQYF.